These 19 T cell receptor beta chains were sequenced from one sample in a study of cytomegalovirus exposure and HLA in healthy donors. A multiplex PCR was run with 60 Vbeta primers and 13 Jbeta primers. Clones were read by immunoSEQ multiplex PCR, and TCRdb kept only the in-frame ones, dropping some. Seen here are roughly 120,000 clones, under 90% observed once, and the top ten hold 2% to 3%. Sequencing was done on a sample of PBMCs. These receptors were taken from a woman aged 18-29 years in good health and CMV-seronegative.

The chain has TRBV7-7 and TRBJ2-5, with D possibly matching TRBD2 (6 bases). The germline V gene has CDR1 SSHAT and CDR2 FNYEAQ (reference sequence). Trimming removed 5 bases at V and 1 base at J, with 11 bases between. The CDR3 loop spans 14 amino acids. DNA for the CDR3: TGTGCCAGCAGCGAAACGGGACTCCAAGAGACCCAGTACTTC. This encodes CASSETGLQETQYF.

The chain combines TRBV19 with TRBJ1-5; D perhaps matches TRBD1 (6 bases). The CDR3 is 15 amino acids. V was pared by 9 bases and J by 2 bases, with 17 bases between. Germline assignment: CDR1 LNHDA and CDR2 SQIVND (reference sequence). Written as DNA, the CDR3 is TGTGCCAGCACACTTTTACAGGGAGGCAATCAGCCCCAGCATTTT. This sequence encodes CASTLLQGGNQPQHF.

The gene calls are TRBV7-2 and TRBJ2-1; 12 bases are a match to TRBD2. Germline-derived CDR1 and CDR2 are SGHTA and FQGNSA. The CDR3 sequence is 16 residues long. Germline trimming cut 6 bases from V and 1 base from J; bases unmatched to any gene: 4. CDR3 nucleotides: TGTGCCAGCAGACCACTAGCGGGAGGATCCTACAATGAGCAGTTCTTC. Protein: CASRPLAGGSYNEQFF.

Only a few counts were recorded for this clone. V is TRBV28 and J is TRBJ1-4; D might be TRBD1 (6 bases). The length of the CDR3 is 16 residues. The V end was cut by 5 bases, the J end by 0 bases, with 13 bases between. From germline, CDR1 is MDHEN and CDR2 SYDVKM. CDR3 coding DNA: TGTGCCAGCAGTCCGGCGGACAGATCAACTAATGAAAAACTGTTTTTT. Translation gives CASSPADRSTNEKLFF.

J is TRBJ2-2 and V is TRBV12-5, with 8 bases fitting TRBD2. The CDR3 totals 15 residues. Germline V gene sequence: CDR1 LGHNT, CDR2 FRNRAP. The junction had 9 bases not matched to a gene; V was cut back by 7 bases and J by 5 bases. CDR3 protein: CASAVAGGRTGELFF. CDR3 coding DNA: TGTGCTAGTGCCGTGGCGGGGGGCCGAACCGGGGAGCTGTTTTTT.

The chain employs TRBV7-2 and TRBJ2-6; D perhaps matches TRBD1 (6 bases). CDR1 and CDR2 from the germline V gene are SGHTA and FQGNSA. The CDR3 has 17 residues. Trimming pared 0 bases from V and 0 bases from J, leaving 9 bases between. Written as DNA, the CDR3 is TGTGCCAGCAGCTTAGCGGGACAAATCTCTGGGGCCAACGTCCTGACTTTC. It translates to CASSLAGQISGANVLTF.

This chain joins TRBV25-1 and TRBJ1-1; TRBD1 matches at 10 bases. Germline trimming cut 4 bases from V and 3 bases from J; bases unmatched to any gene: 2. Germline V lookup: CDR1 MGHDK, CDR2 SYGVNS. The CDR3 has 14 residues. CDR3 sequence (DNA): TGTGCCAGCAGTGGACAGGGGGCGCACACTGAAGCTTTCTTT. This translates into CASSGQGAHTEAFF.

The rearrangement uses TRBV28 and TRBJ2-4, with TRBD2 identical over 8 bases. Germline values: CDR1 MDHEN, CDR2 SYDVKM. The junction had 4 bases not matched to a gene; V was cut back by 4 bases and J by 5 bases. The CDR3 length is 14 residues. CDR3 residues: CASSSGGEENIQYF. The DNA of the CDR3 is TGTGCCAGCAGTTCGGGAGGGGAGGAAAACATTCAGTACTTC.

This clone showed up just once. The chain joins TRBV18 to TRBJ1-1; unclear D gene. V lost 5 bases to trimming and J lost 2 bases, with 12 bases between them. The germline gives CDR1 KGHSH, CDR2 LQKENI. This CDR3 has 14 amino acids. The CDR3 here is CASSDPGFNTEAFF. The CDR3 nucleotides read TGTGCCAGCTCAGATCCGGGGTTTAACACTGAAGCTTTCTTT.

The chain uses TRBV9 and TRBJ2-3; the D gene is possibly TRBD2 (6 bases). CDR3 length: 13 residues. Looked up from germline, CDR1 is SGDLS and CDR2 is YYNGEE. V dropped 0 bases and J dropped 6 bases, with 8 bases sitting between them. The CDR3 sequence: CASSVGSGDTQYF. The CDR3, as DNA: TGTGCCAGCAGCGTAGGAAGCGGGGATACGCAGTATTTT.

This clone has more than one count but fewer than ten. The rearrangement uses TRBV29-1 and TRBJ1-2; 12 bases line up with TRBD1. V shed 8 bases, J shed 3 bases, and the junction held 13 bases outside the gene matches. Germline CDR1 reads SQVTM; CDR2 reads ANQGSEA. The CDR3 has 16 residues. The chain's CDR3 is CSISPGQGARDYGYTF. Here the CDR3 DNA reads TGCAGCATAAGCCCGGGACAGGGGGCGCGTGACTATGGCTACACCTTC.

The chain links TRBV28 to TRBJ2-3; TRBD2 is a possible D gene (6 bases). Trimming removed 8 bases at V and 0 bases at J, with 15 bases between. There are 15 residues in the CDR3. Germline CDR1 and CDR2: MDHEN and SYDVKM. The CDR3 DNA reads TGTGCCAGCTTTGGGGGGATACGGAGCACAGATACGCAGTATTTT. Translated, it gives CASFGGIRSTDTQYF.

This clone was seen just once. This chain links TRBV28 with TRBJ2-7; 7 bases agree with TRBD1. This CDR3 comprises 13 residues. Germline V lookup: CDR1 MDHEN, CDR2 SYDVKM. The V segment lost 7 bases and the J segment 2 bases; nucleotides outside the gene matches: 5. Here the CDR3 DNA reads TGTGCCAGCAAGGGGGACAGTCCCTACGAGCAGTACTTC. Translating it yields CASKGDSPYEQYF.

Only one count was recorded for this clone. J is TRBJ2-3 and V is TRBV6-6; TRBD1 aligns across 9 bases. Germline V CDR1 and CDR2: MNHNY, SVGAGI (reference sequence). The CDR3 runs to 15 residues. Losses at the gene ends were 6 bases for V and 2 bases for J; bases not matched to a gene: 6. The CDR3 here is CASRDGTGNTDTQYF. The CDR3 DNA follows: TGTGCCAGCAGAGACGGGACAGGGAACACAGATACGCAGTATTTT.

The chain employs TRBV19 and TRBJ1-4, with D perhaps TRBD1 (6 bases). In germline, CDR1 is LNHDA, CDR2 SQIVND (reference sequence). The CDR3 runs 18 residues. V was clipped by 3 bases and J by 0 bases, with 17 bases between them. The CDR3 protein is CASSMRARTAATNEKLFF. CDR3 in DNA: TGTGCCAGTAGTATGCGGGCACGGACAGCTGCAACTAATGAAAAACTGTTTTTT.

The chain uses TRBV18 and TRBJ1-2; D unresolved. Germline CDR1 and CDR2: KGHSH and LQKENI. The CDR3 has 14 amino acids. Deletions cut 3 bases from V and 2 bases from J, with 10 bases between. CDR3 bases: TGTGCCAGCTCACCGGGCCGCGAGAACTATGGCTACACCTTC. Translated: CASSPGRENYGYTF. Full variable domain (remainder filled in from reference TRBV18 and TRBJ1-2): NAGVMQNPRHLVRRRGQEARLRCSPMKGHSHVYWYRQLPEEGLKFMVYLQKENIIDESGMPKERFSAEFPKEGPSILRIQQVVRGDSAAYFCASSPGRENYGYTFGSGTRLTVV.

Concerning this clone: A junction boundary mismatches the germline segment, possibly from a read error. The gene calls are TRBV5-1 and TRBJ2-5; the match to TRBD2 covers 7 bases. This CDR3 spans 14 amino acids. Germline V gene lookup returns CDR1 SGHRS and CDR2 YFSETQ. The chain's CDR3 is CASSLGREAETQYF. DNA for the CDR3: TGCGCCAGCAGTTTGGGGAGGGAGGCAGAGACCCAGTACTTC. Full variable domain (missing parts from reference TRBV5-1 and TRBJ2-5): KAGVTQTPRYLIKTRGQQVTLSCSPISGHRSVSWYQQTPGQGLQFLFEYFSETQRNKGNFPGRFSGRQFSNSRSEMNVSTLELGDSALYLCASSLGREAETQYFGPGTRLLVL.

The V and J genes are TRBV28 and TRBJ2-7, with 7 bases aligning to TRBD2. The junction had 6 bases not matched to a gene; V was cut back by 10 bases and J by 3 bases. This CDR3 is 12 amino acids long. The germline V gene encodes CDR1 MDHEN and CDR2 SYDVKM. The CDR3 here is CAINGLDYEQYF. Here the CDR3 DNA reads TGTGCCATCAACGGACTAGACTACGAGCAGTACTTC.

The chain recombines TRBV18 with TRBJ1-2; D unclear. The CDR3 runs to 14 residues. Germline V gives CDR1 KGHSH, CDR2 LQKENI. The V end lost 6 bases, the J end lost 8 bases, and 19 bases lay between the germline ends. CDR3 nucleotide sequence: TGTGCCAGCTCGTCACTTGAGGGAAACGGCGGCTACACCTTC. This gives the protein CASSSLEGNGGYTF.